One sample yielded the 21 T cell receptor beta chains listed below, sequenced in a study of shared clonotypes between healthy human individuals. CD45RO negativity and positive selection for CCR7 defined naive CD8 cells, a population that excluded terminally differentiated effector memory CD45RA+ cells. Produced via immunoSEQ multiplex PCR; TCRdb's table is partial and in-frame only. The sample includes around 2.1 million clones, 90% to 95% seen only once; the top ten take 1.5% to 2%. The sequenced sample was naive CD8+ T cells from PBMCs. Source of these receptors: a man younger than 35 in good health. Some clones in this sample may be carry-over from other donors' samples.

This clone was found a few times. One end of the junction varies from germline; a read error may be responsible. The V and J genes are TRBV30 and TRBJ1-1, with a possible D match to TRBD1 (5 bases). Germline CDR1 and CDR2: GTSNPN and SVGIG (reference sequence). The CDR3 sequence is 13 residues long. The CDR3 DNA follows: TGTGCCTGGCAGTACGGGGCAGCTCTAGAGAAAACCTTT. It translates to CAWQYGAALEKTF.

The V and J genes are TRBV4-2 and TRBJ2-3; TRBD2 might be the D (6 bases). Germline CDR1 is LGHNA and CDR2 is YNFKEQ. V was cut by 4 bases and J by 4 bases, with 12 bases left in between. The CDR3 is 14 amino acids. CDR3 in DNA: TGTGCCAGCAGCCTGAGACTAGTTTCAGATACGCAGTATTTT. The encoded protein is CASSLRLVSDTQYF.

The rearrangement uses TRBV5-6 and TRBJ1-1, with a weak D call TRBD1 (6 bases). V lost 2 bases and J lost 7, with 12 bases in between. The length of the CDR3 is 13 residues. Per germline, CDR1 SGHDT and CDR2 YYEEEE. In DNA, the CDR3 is TGTGCCAGCAGCTTCCAGACAGGAGTTGAAGCTTTCTTT. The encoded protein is CASSFQTGVEAFF.

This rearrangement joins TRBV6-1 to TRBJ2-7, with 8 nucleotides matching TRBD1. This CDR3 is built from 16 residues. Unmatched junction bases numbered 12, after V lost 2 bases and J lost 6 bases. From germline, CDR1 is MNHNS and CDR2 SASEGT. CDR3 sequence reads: CASSELVDRAPVEQYF. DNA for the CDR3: TGTGCCAGCAGTGAATTAGTGGACAGGGCCCCTGTCGAGCAGTACTTC.

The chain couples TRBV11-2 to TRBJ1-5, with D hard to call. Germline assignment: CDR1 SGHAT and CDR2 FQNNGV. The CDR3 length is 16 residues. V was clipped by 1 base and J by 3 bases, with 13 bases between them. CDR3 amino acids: CASSLGPGQLNQPQHF. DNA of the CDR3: TGTGCCAGCAGCTTAGGTCCCGGGCAGCTCAATCAGCCCCAGCATTTT.

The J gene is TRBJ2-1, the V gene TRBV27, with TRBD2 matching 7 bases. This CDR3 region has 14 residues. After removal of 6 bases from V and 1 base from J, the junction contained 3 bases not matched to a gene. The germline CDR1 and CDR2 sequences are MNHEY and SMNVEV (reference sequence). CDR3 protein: CASRSSGSYNEQFF. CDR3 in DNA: TGTGCCAGCAGATCTAGCGGTTCCTACAATGAGCAGTTCTTC.

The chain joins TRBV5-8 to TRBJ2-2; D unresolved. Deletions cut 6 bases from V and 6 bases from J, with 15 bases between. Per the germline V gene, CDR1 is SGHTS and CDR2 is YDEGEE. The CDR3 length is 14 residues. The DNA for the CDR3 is TGTGCCAGCAAACCCCACCAATGGGCCGGGGAGCTGTTTTTT. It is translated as CASKPHQWAGELFF. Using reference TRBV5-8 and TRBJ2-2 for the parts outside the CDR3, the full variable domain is EAGVTQSPTHLIKTRGQQATLRCSPISGHTSVYWYQQALGLGLQFLLWYDEGEERNRGNFPPRFSGRQFPNYSSELNVNALELEDSALYLCASKPHQWAGELFFGEGSRLTVL.

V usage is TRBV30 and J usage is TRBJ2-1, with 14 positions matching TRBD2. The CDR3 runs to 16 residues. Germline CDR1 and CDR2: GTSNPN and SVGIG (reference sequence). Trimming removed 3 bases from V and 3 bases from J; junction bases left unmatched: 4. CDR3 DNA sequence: TGTGCCTGGAGGGGACTAGCGGGAGTGGGCTACAATGAGCAGTTCTTC. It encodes CAWRGLAGVGYNEQFF.

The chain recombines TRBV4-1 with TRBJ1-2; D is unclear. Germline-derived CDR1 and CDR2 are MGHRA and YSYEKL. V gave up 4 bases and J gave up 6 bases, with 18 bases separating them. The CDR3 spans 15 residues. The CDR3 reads CASSRTKEYKHGYTF. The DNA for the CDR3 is TGCGCCAGCAGCCGGACCAAGGAGTACAAACATGGCTACACCTTC.

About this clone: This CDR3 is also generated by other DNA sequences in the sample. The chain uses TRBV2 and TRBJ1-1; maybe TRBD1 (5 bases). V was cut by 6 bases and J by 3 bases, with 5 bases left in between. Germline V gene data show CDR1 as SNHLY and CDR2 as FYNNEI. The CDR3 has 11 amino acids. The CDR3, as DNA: TGTGCCAGCAGGGGGGACACTGAAGCTTTCTTT. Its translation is CASRGDTEAFF.

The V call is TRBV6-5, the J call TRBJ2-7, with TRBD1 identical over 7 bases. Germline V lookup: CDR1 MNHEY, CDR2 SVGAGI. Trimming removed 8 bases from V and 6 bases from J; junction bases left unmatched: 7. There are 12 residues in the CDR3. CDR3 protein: CASSTTGSEQYF. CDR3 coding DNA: TGTGCCAGCTCGACGACAGGGAGCGAGCAGTACTTC.

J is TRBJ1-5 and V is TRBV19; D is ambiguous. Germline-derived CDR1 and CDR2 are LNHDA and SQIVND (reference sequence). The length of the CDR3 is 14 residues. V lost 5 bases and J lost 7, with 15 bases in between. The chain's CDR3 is CASSLWPTGQPQHF. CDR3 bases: TGTGCCAGTAGTCTCTGGCCCACGGGGCAGCCCCAGCATTTT.

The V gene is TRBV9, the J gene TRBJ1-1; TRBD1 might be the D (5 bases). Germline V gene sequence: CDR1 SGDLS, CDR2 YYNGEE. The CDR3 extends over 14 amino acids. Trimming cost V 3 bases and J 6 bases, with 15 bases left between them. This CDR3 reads CASSALHGAAEAFF. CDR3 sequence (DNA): TGTGCCAGCAGCGCACTACACGGGGCCGCTGAAGCTTTCTTT.

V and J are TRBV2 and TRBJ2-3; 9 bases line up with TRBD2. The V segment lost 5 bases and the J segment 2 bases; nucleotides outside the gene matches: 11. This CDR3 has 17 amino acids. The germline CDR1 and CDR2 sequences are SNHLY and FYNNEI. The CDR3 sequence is CASSLTSGRLLTDTQYF. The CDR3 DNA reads TGTGCCAGCAGTTTAACTAGCGGGCGACTTCTCACAGATACGCAGTATTTT.

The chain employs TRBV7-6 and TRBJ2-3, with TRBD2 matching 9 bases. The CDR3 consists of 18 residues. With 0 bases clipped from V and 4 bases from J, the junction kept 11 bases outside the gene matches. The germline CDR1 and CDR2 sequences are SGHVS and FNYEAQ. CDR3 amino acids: CASSLAKLVAGDADTQYF. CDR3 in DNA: TGTGCCAGCAGCTTAGCGAAGCTTGTAGCGGGAGACGCAGATACGCAGTATTTT.

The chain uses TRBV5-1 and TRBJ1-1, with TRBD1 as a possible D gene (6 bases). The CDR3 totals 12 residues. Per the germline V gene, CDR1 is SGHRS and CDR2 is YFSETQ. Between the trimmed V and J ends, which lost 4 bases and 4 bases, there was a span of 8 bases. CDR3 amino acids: CASSPQGTEAFF. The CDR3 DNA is TGCGCCAGCAGCCCACAGGGCACTGAAGCTTTCTTT.

The CDR3 nucleotides read TGTGCCAGCAGCCCCCGACCGGGACAGGGGTCACCAGAGACCCAGTACTTC. It encodes CASSPRPGQGSPETQYF. This chain uses TRBV7-9 with TRBJ2-5; TRBD1 matches 10 bases. The CDR3 length is 17 residues. From germline, CDR1 is SEHNR and CDR2 FQNEAQ (reference sequence). V shed 5 bases and J 4 bases; nucleotides not matched to a gene: 13. Filled out from reference TRBV7-9 and TRBJ2-5, the complete variable domain reads DTGVSQNPRHKITKRGQNVTFRCDPISEHNRLYWYRQTLGQGPEFLTYFQNEAQLEKSRLLSDRFSAERPKGSFSTLEIQRTEQGDSAMYLCASSPRPGQGSPETQYFGPGTRLLVL.

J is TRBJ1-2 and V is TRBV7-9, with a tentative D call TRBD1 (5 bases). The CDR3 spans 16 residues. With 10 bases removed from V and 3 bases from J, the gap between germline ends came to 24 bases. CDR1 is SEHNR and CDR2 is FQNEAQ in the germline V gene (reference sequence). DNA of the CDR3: TGTGCCATCGAGGGGTGGCCAGTACAAATAGACTATGGCTACACCTTC. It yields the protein CAIEGWPVQIDYGYTF.

For the CDR3, the DNA is TGTGCCAGCAGTTTTCACAGGGAACAGCCCCAGCATTTT. The encoded protein is CASSFHREQPQHF. This chain joins TRBV27 and TRBJ1-5; maybe TRBD1 (6 bases). The CDR3 runs to 13 residues. Trimming left V 3 bases short and J 7 bases short, with 10 bases between. Per germline, CDR1 MNHEY and CDR2 SMNVEV (reference sequence).

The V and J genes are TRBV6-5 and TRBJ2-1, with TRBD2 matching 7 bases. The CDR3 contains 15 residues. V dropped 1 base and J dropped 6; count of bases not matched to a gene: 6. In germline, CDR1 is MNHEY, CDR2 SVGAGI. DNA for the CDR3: TGTGCCAGCAGTTACTTACGCGGGAGCTCCAATGAGCAGTTCTTC. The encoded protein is CASSYLRGSSNEQFF.

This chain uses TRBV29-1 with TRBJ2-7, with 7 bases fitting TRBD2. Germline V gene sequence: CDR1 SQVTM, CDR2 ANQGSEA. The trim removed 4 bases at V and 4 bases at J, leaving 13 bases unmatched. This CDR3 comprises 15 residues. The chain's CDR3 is CSVVTSGTSEYEQYF. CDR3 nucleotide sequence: TGCAGCGTTGTTACGAGCGGGACGAGTGAGTACGAGCAGTACTTC.